This passage covers 30 T cell receptor beta chains from one sample sequenced in a study of T-cell reconstitution after alpha-beta-depleted transplantation in children listed by TCRdb under 2016. This sample's treatment or condition label indicates: allogeneic hematopoietic cell transplantation with graft depleted of TCRalphabeta T cells and CD19 B cells. Library generation was performed with PCR. Data came from an Illumina HiSeq 2500. To normalize quantification of the TCRbeta repertoire, the TCR libraries were built with molecular barcoding that relied on unique molecular identifiers. TCRdb passed the public sequencing reads through fastp at Q25 and MiXCR, retaining productive beta sequences. Every entry covers one CDR3 protein and lists the most common genes and DNA from its rows. The sample table contains 200,000 or so distinct CDR3 sequences; only one count was recorded for approximately 8.4% of them. The ten largest clones take up roughly 36% of the sample.

The specimen comprised PBMCs, mostly from graft donor cells, sampled 360 days after TCRalphabeta/CD19-depleted stem cell transplant. The source is a male patient between 2 and 15 years old who had a stem cell transplant for acute myeloid leukemia, so the T cells may come from the graft donor.

This clonotype was seen ten or more times. This chain connects TRBV5-6 to TRBJ2-1; D call uncertain. V was trimmed by 3 bases and J by 13 bases, leaving 11 bases between them. Per germline, CDR1 SGHDT and CDR2 YYEEEE. The CDR3 totals 11 residues. DNA of the CDR3: TGTGCCAGCAGCTCGTTGGGTCTCCAGTTCTTC. Amino acid sequence: CASSSLGLQFF.

The chain couples TRBV19 to TRBJ1-4; D is undetermined. This CDR3 is built from 15 residues. Germline V gene lookup returns CDR1 LNHDA and CDR2 SQIVND (reference sequence). The V gene lost 3 bases and the J gene lost 2 bases, with 10 bases spanning the gap. CDR3 protein: CASSIDRRTNEKLFF. The CDR3, as DNA: TGTGCCAGTAGTATCGACCGACGGACTAATGAAAAACTGTTTTTT. Full variable domain (rest looked up from reference TRBV19 and TRBJ1-4): DGGITQSPKYLFRKEGQNVTLSCEQNLNHDAMYWYRQDPGQGLRLIYYSQIVNDFQKGDIAEGYSVSREKKESFPLTVTSAQKNPTAFYLCASSIDRRTNEKLFFGSGTQLSVL.

This clonotype has just a few counts. CDR3 coding DNA: TGTGCCAGCAGCGTCACAGGGTCGGATACGCAGTATTTT. It encodes CASSVTGSDTQYF. This chain links TRBV11-3 with TRBJ2-3; weak D call: TRBD1 (6 bases). The CDR3 covers 13 residues. Germline lookup yields CDR1 SGHNT and CDR2 YENEEA. Trimming shortened V by 5 bases and J by 6 bases, and 12 bases separated the two germline ends.

This clonotype was counted a few times. The rearrangement uses TRBV6-5 and TRBJ1-2; D gene unclear. The CDR3 runs 15 residues. V was clipped by 0 bases and J by 2 bases, with 10 bases between them. Germline CDR1 MNHEY, CDR2 SVGAGI. The CDR3 here is CASSYSTNRNYGYTF. CDR3 sequence (DNA): TGTGCCAGCAGTTACTCGACTAACCGGAACTATGGCTACACCTTC.

This clonotype was observed a handful of times. CDR3 in amino acids: CASSLSHRGRETQYF. CDR3 sequence (DNA): TGCGCCAGCAGCTTGTCTCACAGGGGGCGAGAGACCCAGTACTTC. The chain links TRBV5-1 to TRBJ2-5, with TRBD1 matching 9 bases. CDR3 length: 15 residues. Germline CDR1 SGHRS, CDR2 YFSETQ. The V and J ends lost 1 base and 4 bases, in that order; junction bases with no gene match: 5.

The table lists this clonotype with many counts. V gene TRBV7-9 combines with J gene TRBJ2-3; weak D call: TRBD2 (6 bases). V was shortened by 5 bases and J by 4 bases, with 13 bases between the two germline ends. The germline V gene has CDR1 SEHNR and CDR2 FQNEAQ (reference sequence). The CDR3 is 14 amino acids. CDR3 in amino acids: CASSGDFSPDTQYF. The CDR3 DNA follows: TGTGCCAGCAGCGGGGACTTTTCCCCAGATACGCAGTATTTT.

This sequence joins TRBV5-1 and TRBJ2-2; D assignment may be TRBD1 or TRBD2 (6 bases each). V was clipped by 0 bases and J by 1 base, with 10 bases between them. This CDR3 has 16 residues. CDR1 SGHRS and CDR2 YFSETQ come from the germline V gene. CDR3 DNA sequence: TGCGCCAGCAGCTTGGCCAGGGGAGGGAACACCGGGGAGCTGTTTTTT. Encoded protein: CASSLARGGNTGELFF.

This clonotype was seen many times. The genes are TRBV4-3 and TRBJ2-2, with TRBD1 identical over 7 bases. The germline V gene has CDR1 LGHNA and CDR2 YSLEER. The V and J ends lost 3 bases and 0 bases, in that order; junction bases with no gene match: 7. This CDR3 is 17 amino acids long. This CDR3 reads CASSHIRQGANTGELFF. The DNA for the CDR3 is TGCGCCAGCAGCCATATTAGACAGGGCGCGAACACCGGGGAGCTGTTTTTT.

In its sample, this clonotype was seen a few times. V usage is TRBV5-1 and J usage is TRBJ2-5; 8 bases match TRBD1. V shed 5 bases, J shed 5 bases, and the junction held 8 bases outside the gene matches. CDR1 SGHRS and CDR2 YFSETQ come from the germline V gene. The CDR3 contains 14 residues. This CDR3 is CASSEQGVGETQYF. The CDR3 DNA reads TGCGCCAGCAGTGAACAGGGGGTTGGGGAGACCCAGTACTTC.

A few counts support this clonotype. The chain has TRBV20-1 and TRBJ2-3, with D unclear. This CDR3 is built from 12 residues. Germline assignment: CDR1 DFQATT and CDR2 SNEGSKA (reference sequence). The V and J ends lost 4 bases and 2 bases respectively, with 7 bases between them. The CDR3 is CSAITDTDTQYF. The DNA for the CDR3 is TGCAGTGCTATCACAGACACAGATACGCAGTATTTT.

This sequence joins TRBV18 and TRBJ2-1, with D unresolved. Germline V gene sequence: CDR1 KGHSH, CDR2 LQKENI. The CDR3 has 14 amino acids. Trimming took 3 bases from V and 7 from J, leaving 13 bases between them. The CDR3 coding sequence is TGTGCCAGCTCACCCGGTGTTGGGGTTAATGAGCAGTTCTTC. Translated: CASSPGVGVNEQFF.

Ten or more counts support this clonotype. The chain joins TRBV6-5 to TRBJ1-1, with D maybe TRBD1 (5 bases). Germline CDR1 is MNHEY and CDR2 is SVGAGI. V lost 2 bases to trimming and J lost 3 bases, with 13 bases between them. This CDR3 is 15 amino acids long. CDR3 sequence: CASSYGGILDTEAFF. The CDR3 DNA reads as TGTGCCAGCAGTTACGGGGGGATCTTAGACACTGAAGCTTTCTTT.

This clonotype was seen at least ten times. CDR3 region: CASSSYQKEAFF. CDR3 DNA: TGTGCCAGCAGTTCCTACCAAAAGGAAGCTTTCTTT. J is TRBJ1-1 and V is TRBV12-3 or TRBV12-4; no clear D gene. V lost 4 bases and J lost 8, with 11 bases in between. This CDR3 has 12 amino acids.

The J gene is TRBJ2-2, the V gene TRBV18, with D possibly being TRBD1 (6 bases). Trimming left V 3 bases short and J 3 bases short, with 11 bases between. The CDR3 runs 15 residues. The germline V gene has CDR1 KGHSH and CDR2 LQKENI. CDR3 bases: TGTGCCAGCTCACCGAGGGACACCTACACCGGGGAGCTGTTTTTT. Its translation is CASSPRDTYTGELFF.

The chain carries TRBV27 and TRBJ1-1; D gene ambiguous. CDR1 and CDR2 (germline): MNHEY, SMNVEV (reference sequence). This CDR3 has 17 residues. V lost 3 bases to trimming and J lost 5 bases, with 22 bases between them. CDR3 residues: CASSFARQSGRETEAFF. The DNA for the CDR3 is TGTGCCAGCAGTTTCGCCCGACAATCCGGAAGGGAAACTGAAGCTTTCTTT.

J is TRBJ2-7 and V is TRBV12-3 or TRBV12-4, with TRBD2 identical over 13 bases. J gave up 3 bases and V 3 bases, and 2 bases lay outside the gene matches. The CDR3 is 15 residues long. The CDR3 DNA reads TGTGCCAGCAGTTTCGGGACTAGCGGGAACTACGAGCAGTACTTC. Protein: CASSFGTSGNYEQYF.

The gene calls are TRBV7-9 and TRBJ2-3; D is uncertain. Germline CDR1 reads SEHNR; CDR2 reads FQNEAQ (reference sequence). CDR3 length: 13 residues. V was clipped by 3 bases and J by 1 base, with 5 bases between them. CDR3 nucleotides: TGTGCCAGCAGCTTTCGGGGCACAGATACGCAGTATTTT. Translated, it gives CASSFRGTDTQYF.

This sequence joins TRBV11-1 and TRBJ2-1, with D perhaps assigned TRBD1 or TRBD2 (5 bases each). Germline V lookup: CDR1 SGHAT, CDR2 FQDESV (reference sequence). V was trimmed by 5 bases and J by 0 bases, leaving 26 bases between them. The CDR3 covers 20 residues. The CDR3 protein is CASSAARDGTLKNSYNEQFF. CDR3 nucleotides: TGTGCCAGCAGCGCAGCTCGGGACGGAACTCTAAAAAACTCCTACAATGAGCAGTTCTTC.

The rearrangement joins TRBV9 to TRBJ1-5; D remains ambiguous. The CDR3 is 15 amino acids. Germline V gene sequence: CDR1 SGDLS, CDR2 YYNGEE. The germline V and J ends were trimmed by 0 bases and 5 bases, with 12 bases remaining between them. CDR3 sequence: CASSVEDGIDQPQHF. The CDR3 coding sequence is TGTGCCAGCAGCGTAGAGGACGGCATTGATCAGCCCCAGCATTTT.

The chain uses TRBV2 and TRBJ1-1, with D perhaps matching TRBD1 (5 bases). Per the germline V gene, CDR1 is SNHLY and CDR2 is FYNNEI. The CDR3 sequence is 15 residues long. The germline V and J ends were trimmed by 4 bases and 0 bases, with 12 bases remaining between them. This CDR3 is CASSAGGKMNTEAFF. As DNA, the CDR3 is TGTGCCAGCAGTGCCGGGGGAAAGATGAACACTGAAGCTTTCTTT.

In its sample, this clonotype was seen many times. The chain uses TRBV4-2 and TRBJ2-7; D may be TRBD1 (6 bases). V was clipped by 1 base and J by 1 base, with 17 bases between them. The CDR3 is 17 amino acids. The germline gives CDR1 LGHNA, CDR2 YNFKEQ. CDR3 amino acids: CASSQVEKSQGSYEQYF. The CDR3 DNA sequence: TGTGCCAGCAGCCAAGTGGAGAAGTCACAGGGTTCCTACGAGCAGTACTTC.

V gene TRBV4-2 combines with J gene TRBJ2-7; 10 bases line up with TRBD2. Germline values: CDR1 LGHNA, CDR2 YNFKEQ. The length of the CDR3 is 15 residues. Losses at the gene ends were 3 bases for V and 5 bases for J; bases not matched to a gene: 7. The chain's CDR3 is CASSQLAGENHEQYF. As DNA, the CDR3 is TGTGCCAGCAGCCAGCTAGCGGGAGAAAACCACGAGCAGTACTTC.

A word on this clonotype: A junction boundary mismatches the germline segment, possibly from a read error. V usage is TRBV7-7 and J usage is TRBJ2-1; 8 bases are a match to TRBD1. The CDR3 covers 15 residues. Germline V gene lookup returns CDR1 SSHAT and CDR2 FNYEAQ (reference sequence). CDR3 loop: CASSRGQAPYNEQFF. As DNA, the CDR3 is TGTGCTAGCAGCCGGGGACAGGCGCCATACAATGAGCAGTTCTTC.

V usage is TRBV5-1 and J usage is TRBJ2-2; possibly TRBD1 for D (6 bases). CDR1 and CDR2 (germline): SGHRS, YFSETQ. The V end was cut by 7 bases, the J end by 3 bases, with 19 bases between. CDR3 length: 16 amino acids. The CDR3 sequence is CASLSETGPYTGELFF. The DNA of the CDR3 is TGCGCCAGCCTTTCCGAGACAGGTCCATACACCGGGGAGCTGTTTTTT.

This chain connects TRBV29-1 to TRBJ2-7; tentatively, D is TRBD2 (6 bases). Germline V lookup: CDR1 SQVTM, CDR2 ANQGSEA. Trimming stripped 1 base from V and 5 bases from J, with 15 bases between. This CDR3 has 14 amino acids. DNA of the CDR3: TGCAGCGTTGAAGGAGTGGGGTCGGGAGACGAGCAGTACTTC. Amino acid sequence: CSVEGVGSGDEQYF.

This clonotype was counted between two and nine times. V and J are TRBV11-2 and TRBJ2-5; D remains ambiguous. The CDR3 is 13 residues long. The V and J ends lost 2 bases and 4 bases respectively, with 8 bases between them. The germline gives CDR1 SGHAT, CDR2 FQNNGV. The CDR3 bases are TGTGCCAGCAGCTTAAGTCACGGAGAGACCCAGTACTTC. This codes for CASSLSHGETQYF.

CDR3 in DNA: TGTGCCAGCAGCAGAACCGGGGCCACTTCGGGTGAGCAGTTCTTC. The encoded protein is CASSRTGATSGEQFF. The chain employs TRBV7-9 and TRBJ2-1, with D perhaps TRBD1 or TRBD2 (5 bases each). Between the trimmed V and J ends, which lost 5 bases and 9 bases, there was a span of 20 bases. The CDR3 is 15 amino acids. Germline V gene data show CDR1 as SEHNR and CDR2 as FQNEAQ (reference sequence). Drawing the rest from reference TRBV7-9 and TRBJ2-1, the complete variable domain is DTGVSQNPRHKITKRGQNVTFRCDPISEHNRLYWYRQTLGQGPEFLTYFQNEAQLEKSRLLSDRFSAERPKGSFSTLEIQRTEQGDSAMYLCASSRTGATSGEQFFGPGTRLTVL.

This clonotype appeared many times. This chain uses TRBV5-1 with TRBJ1-6; TRBD1 might be the D (6 bases). Trimming removed 4 bases from V and 2 bases from J, with 10 bases in between. This CDR3 has 15 residues. CDR1 is SGHRS, CDR2 YFSETQ, per germline. The CDR3 loop reads CASSRTGTYNSPLHF. CDR3 coding DNA: TGCGCCAGCAGCCGAACAGGGACCTATAATTCACCCCTCCACTTT.

This rearrangement joins TRBV20-1 to TRBJ1-6; no clear D gene. V was cut by 2 bases and J by 0 bases, with 14 bases left in between. The CDR3 spans 17 residues. Germline assignment: CDR1 DFQATT and CDR2 SNEGSKA (reference sequence). In DNA, the CDR3 is TGCAGTGCTAGACGGGCAGCCTCTAGCTCCTATAATTCACCCCTCCACTTT. Translated, it gives CSARRAASSSYNSPLHF.

In its sample, this clonotype was seen many times. The chain combines TRBV12-3 or TRBV12-4 with TRBJ2-1; the match to TRBD2 covers 12 bases. This CDR3 is 16 amino acids long. V shed 7 bases and J 4 bases; nucleotides not matched to a gene: 8. CDR3 region: CASTPGLAGEYNEQFF. CDR3 nucleotides: TGTGCCAGCACCCCGGGACTAGCGGGCGAATACAATGAGCAGTTCTTC.